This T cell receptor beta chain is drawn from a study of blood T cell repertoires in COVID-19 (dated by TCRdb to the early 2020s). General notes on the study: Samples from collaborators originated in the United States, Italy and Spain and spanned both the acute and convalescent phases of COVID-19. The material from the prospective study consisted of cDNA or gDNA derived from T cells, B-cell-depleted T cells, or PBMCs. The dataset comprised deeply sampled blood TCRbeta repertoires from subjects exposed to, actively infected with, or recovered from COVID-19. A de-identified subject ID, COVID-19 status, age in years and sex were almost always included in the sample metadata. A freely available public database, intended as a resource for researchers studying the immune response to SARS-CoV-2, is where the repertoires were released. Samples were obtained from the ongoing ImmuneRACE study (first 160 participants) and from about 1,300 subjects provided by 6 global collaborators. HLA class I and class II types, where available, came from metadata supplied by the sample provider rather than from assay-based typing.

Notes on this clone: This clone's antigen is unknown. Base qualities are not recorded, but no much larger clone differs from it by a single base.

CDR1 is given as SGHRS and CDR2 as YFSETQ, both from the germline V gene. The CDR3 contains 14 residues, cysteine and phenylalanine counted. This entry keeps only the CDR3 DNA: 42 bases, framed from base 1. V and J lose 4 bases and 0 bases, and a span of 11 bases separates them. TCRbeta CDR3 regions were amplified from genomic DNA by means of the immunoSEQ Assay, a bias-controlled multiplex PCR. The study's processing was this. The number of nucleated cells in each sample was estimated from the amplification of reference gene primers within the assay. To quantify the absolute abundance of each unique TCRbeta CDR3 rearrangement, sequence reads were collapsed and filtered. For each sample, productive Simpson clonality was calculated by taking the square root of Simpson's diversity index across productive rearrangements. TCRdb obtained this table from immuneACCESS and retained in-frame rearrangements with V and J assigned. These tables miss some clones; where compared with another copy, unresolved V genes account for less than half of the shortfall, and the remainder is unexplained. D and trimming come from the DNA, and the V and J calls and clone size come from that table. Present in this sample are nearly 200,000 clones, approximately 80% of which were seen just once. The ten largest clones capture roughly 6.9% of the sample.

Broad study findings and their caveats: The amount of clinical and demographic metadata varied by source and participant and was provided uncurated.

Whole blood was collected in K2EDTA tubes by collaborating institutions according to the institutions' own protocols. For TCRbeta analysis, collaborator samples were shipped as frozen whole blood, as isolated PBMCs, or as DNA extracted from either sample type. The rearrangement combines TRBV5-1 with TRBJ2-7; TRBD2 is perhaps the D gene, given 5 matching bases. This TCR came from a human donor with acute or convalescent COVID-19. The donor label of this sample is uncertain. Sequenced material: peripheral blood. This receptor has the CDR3 CASSPIGSSYEQYF. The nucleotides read TGCGCCAGCAGCCCTATAGGGAGCTCCTACGAGCAGTACTTC.